This TCR beta chain was profiled in a study of high-grade serous ovarian cancer treatment subgroups. Findings of the study overall: Spatial context was lost because tumors were sequenced in bulk. Same-patient tumor repertoires overlapped at roughly 0.095 to 0.8; different patients barely overlapped.

Sequenced by immunoSEQ multiplex PCR; TCRdb stores in-frame clones only, minus some. Of 7,500 to 8,000 clones listed, approximately 62% are singletons. The ends were cut back, 4 bases at V and 3 bases at J, with 13 bases in the middle. CDR1 and CDR2 (germline): SGHTA, FQGTGA. The CDR3 contains 14 residues. With respect to this clone: Its antigen remains unknown.

Tumor samples were obtained before definitive surgery or chemotherapy. The TCR sequence derives from a human donor with high-grade serous ovarian cancer. The rearrangement links TRBV7-3 to TRBJ2-7; possibly TRBD2 for D (5 bases). The sample consisted of tumor tissue. CDR3 nucleotide sequence: TGTGCCAGCAGCTCTGGGAGAGGGAGCTACGAGCAGTACTTC. Its protein is CASSSGRGSYEQYF.